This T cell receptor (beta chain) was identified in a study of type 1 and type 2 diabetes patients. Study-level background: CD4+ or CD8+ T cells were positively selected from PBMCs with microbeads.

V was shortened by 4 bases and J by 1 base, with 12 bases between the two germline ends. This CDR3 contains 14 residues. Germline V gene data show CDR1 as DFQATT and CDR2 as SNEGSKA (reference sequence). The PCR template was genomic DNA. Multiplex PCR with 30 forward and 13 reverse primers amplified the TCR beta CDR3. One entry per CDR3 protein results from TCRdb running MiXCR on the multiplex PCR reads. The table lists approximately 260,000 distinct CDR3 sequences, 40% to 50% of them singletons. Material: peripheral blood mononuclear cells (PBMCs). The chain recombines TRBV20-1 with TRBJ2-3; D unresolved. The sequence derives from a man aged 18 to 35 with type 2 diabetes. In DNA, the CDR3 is TGCAGTGCTAACAGAGAGTCTGGCACAGATACGCAGTATTTT. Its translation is CSANRESGTDTQYF.